This T cell receptor beta chain was retrieved from a study of T cell repertoires in cytomegalovirus infection. Study details: A matching HLA type, together with CMV infection, was signaled by public TCR beta signatures.

TCRdb passed the reads through MiXCR, listing each CDR3 protein once. The data show about 480,000 distinct CDR3 sequences, with 25% to 35% seen just once and 15% to 20% held by the top ten. Trimming took 6 bases from V and 3 from J; bases not matched to a gene: 5. This CDR3 region has 13 residues. Germline V gives CDR1 SGHDT, CDR2 YYEEEE. Comment on this clonotype: The antigen remains undetermined.

Study outcomes and limitations: Summed frequency of shared TCR beta families picked out CMV carriers who also had the relevant HLA.

This chain links TRBV5-6 with TRBJ2-7; 8 positions agree with TRBD1. The specimen was cultured PBMCs, collected from culture after CMV antigen stimulation. The source of this sequence is a human donor in good health (CMV status not recorded). Some clones in this sample may be carry-over from other donors' samples. CDR3 sequence: CASTRDRLYEQYV. The CDR3 coding sequence is TGTGCCAGCACCCGGGACAGGCTCTACGAGCAGTACGTC.